This TCR beta chain is from a study of cytomegalovirus exposure and HLA in healthy donors. This clone turned up a few times. The PCR used 60 Vbeta and 13 Jbeta primers. Profiling relied on immunoSEQ multiplex PCR, and the TCRdb table lists in-frame clones only, not all of them. This table has just under 95,000 clones, approximately 77% appearing once. V gave up 3 bases and J gave up 1 base, with 6 bases separating them. The CDR3 runs to 13 residues. CDR1 SEHNR and CDR2 FQNEAQ come from the germline V gene (reference sequence). This sequence joins TRBV7-9 and TRBJ1-1; D gene uncertain. Sample: PBMCs. The clonotype originates from a human donor in good health. CDR3 nucleotides: TGTGCCAGCAGCTTTTCAGGGAACACTGAAGCTTTCTTT. It yields the protein CASSFSGNTEAFF.